The entry below describes one TCR beta chain. Antigen specificity is unknown. The data were taken from a study of T cell responses to AZD1222 COVID-19 vaccine. As for the study in general: Combined were second doses at about 4 or about 12 weeks.

Germline CDR1 and CDR2: MNHEY and SMNVEV (reference sequence). J was trimmed by 1 base and V by 3 bases; bases with no gene match: 4. The CDR3 length is 15 residues. TCRdb keeps only in-frame clones here, not all; method: immunoSEQ multiplex PCR. Among some 64,000 clones listed, about four fifths were seen once. Regarding the study as a whole: It was only a handful of AZD1222 recipients who were seropositive at baseline. Variant regions that are unmutated are reportedly the target of nearly half of spike-specific TCRs. Repertoires were obtained solely post-peak T cell response.

The chain joins TRBV27 to TRBJ1-1; 8 nucleotides line up with TRBD1. This material consisted of peripheral blood, taken on day 0 of AZD1222 vaccination. The clonotype comes from an adult in good health. CDR3 region: CASSFMQGANTEAFF. The DNA for the CDR3 is TGTGCCAGCAGTTTCATGCAGGGGGCGAACACTGAAGCTTTCTTT.